In its sample, the clone carrying this T cell receptor (beta chain) was seen many times. Its antigen is unidentified. The authors amplified TCR beta CDR3 regions, and they did so from RNA transcripts for repertoire sequencing. RT-PCR with HTBI primers came first, then second-round multiplex PCR. MiXCR, run by TCRdb on the multiplex PCR reads, gives a single entry per CDR3 protein. Counted here are 300,000 or so distinct CDR3 sequences, about 17% occurring once; the ten biggest clones make up roughly an eighth. This sample is part of a study of Graves' ophthalmopathy and Graves' hyperthyroidism. General study points: Blood repertoires reportedly contained most expanded thyroid clonotypes above 0.001 frequency. Ophthalmopathy progression was predicted with 65% to 71% sensitivity and 72% to 75% specificity.

The study enrolled ophthalmopathy donors with moderate-to-severe activity, CAS ≥3, NOSPECS ≥4 and duration under 3 months. Serum thyroxine and TRAb, along with clinical symptoms, thyroid ultrasound and orbital computed tomography, were what diagnosis relied on. V was cut by 3 bases and J by 0 bases, with 6 bases left in between. This CDR3 spans 13 amino acids. The germline V gene has CDR1 DFQATT and CDR2 SNEGSKA (reference sequence). This sequence joins TRBV20-1 and TRBJ1-5; D is unclear. The source material was peripheral blood. This sequence originates from an adult man with Graves' ophthalmopathy. The CDR3 protein is CSARGGSNQPQHF. The CDR3 coding sequence is TGCAGTGCTAGGGGAGGTAGCAATCAGCCCCAGCATTTT.